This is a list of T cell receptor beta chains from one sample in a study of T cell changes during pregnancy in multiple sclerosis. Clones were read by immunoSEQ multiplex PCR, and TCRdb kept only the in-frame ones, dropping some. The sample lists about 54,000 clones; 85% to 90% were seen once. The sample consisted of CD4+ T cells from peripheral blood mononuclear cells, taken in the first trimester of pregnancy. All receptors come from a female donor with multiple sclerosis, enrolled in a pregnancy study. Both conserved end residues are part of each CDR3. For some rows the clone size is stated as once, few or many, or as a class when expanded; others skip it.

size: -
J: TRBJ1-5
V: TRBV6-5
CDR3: CASSYGGTGQPQHF

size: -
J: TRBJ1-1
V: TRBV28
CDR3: CASSLTQGATEAFF

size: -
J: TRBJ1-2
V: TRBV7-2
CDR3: CASQPTGARGGYGYTF

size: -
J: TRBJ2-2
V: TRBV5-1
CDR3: CASSLGAGDFRTGELFF

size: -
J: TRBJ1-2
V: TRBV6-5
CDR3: CASSYQSGGDYGYTF

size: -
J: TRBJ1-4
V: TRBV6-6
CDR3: CATGRAHNEKLFF

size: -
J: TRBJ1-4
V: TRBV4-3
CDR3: CASSQVVATNEKLFF

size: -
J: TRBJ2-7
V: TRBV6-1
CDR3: CASNLRDRSYEQYF

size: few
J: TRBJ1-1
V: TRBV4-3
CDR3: CASSQAPLTGGTEAFF

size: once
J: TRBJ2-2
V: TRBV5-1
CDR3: CASSSLANTGELFF

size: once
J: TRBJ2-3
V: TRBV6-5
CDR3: CASKRDRERDTQYF

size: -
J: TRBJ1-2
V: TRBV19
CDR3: CASNADRANYGYTF

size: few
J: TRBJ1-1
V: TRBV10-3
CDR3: CAISPTGNTEAFF

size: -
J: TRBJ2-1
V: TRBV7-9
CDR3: CASSISGGAVNEQFF

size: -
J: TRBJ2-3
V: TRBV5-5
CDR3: CASSFSSTDTQYF

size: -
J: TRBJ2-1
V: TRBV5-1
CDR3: CASSFAGTSGSRGEQFF

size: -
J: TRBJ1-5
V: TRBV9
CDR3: CASSVGPGQINQPQHF

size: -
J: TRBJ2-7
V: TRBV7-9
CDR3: CASSLLAEGYEQYF

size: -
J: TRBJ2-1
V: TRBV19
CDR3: CASSKWSLAGGTNEQFF

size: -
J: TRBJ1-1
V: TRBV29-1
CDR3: CSAERGYTEAFF

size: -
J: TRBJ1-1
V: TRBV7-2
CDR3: CASSWTGPMNTEAFF

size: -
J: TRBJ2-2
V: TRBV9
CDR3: CASSVDLRGRVTGELFF

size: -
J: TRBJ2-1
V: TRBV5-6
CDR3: CASTRAGEPYNEQFF

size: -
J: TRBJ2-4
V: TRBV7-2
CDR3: CASSPTPNQNIQYF

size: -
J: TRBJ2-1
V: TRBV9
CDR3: CASSVGPAGGQDEQFF

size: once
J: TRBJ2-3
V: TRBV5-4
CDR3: CASSLVGGGSEYF

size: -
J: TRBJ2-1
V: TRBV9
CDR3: CASSVAGGPINEQFF

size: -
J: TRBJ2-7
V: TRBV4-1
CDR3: CASSQVGGSSYEQYF

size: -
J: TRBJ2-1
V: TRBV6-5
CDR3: CASSRDIYNEQFF

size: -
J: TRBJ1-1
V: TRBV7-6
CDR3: CASSRLGREANNMNTEAFF

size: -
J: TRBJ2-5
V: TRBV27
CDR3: CASSFGNQETQYF

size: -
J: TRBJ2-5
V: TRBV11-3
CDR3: CASSTPGPETQYF

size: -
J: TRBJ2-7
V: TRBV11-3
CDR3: CASSMDSYEQYF

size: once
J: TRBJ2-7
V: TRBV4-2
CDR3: CASSQEGRASGINEQYF

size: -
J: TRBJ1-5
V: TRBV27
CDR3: CASSPGGREPQHF

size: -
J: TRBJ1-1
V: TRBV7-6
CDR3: CASSSQTRQFRKTEAFF

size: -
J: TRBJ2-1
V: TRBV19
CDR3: CASSKGLAGGYNEQFF

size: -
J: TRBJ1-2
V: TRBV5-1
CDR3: CASSLGEGYTF

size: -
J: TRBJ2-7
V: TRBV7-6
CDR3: CASSSTRREQYF

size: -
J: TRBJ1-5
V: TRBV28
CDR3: CASRVRGLDNQPQHF